This T cell receptor (beta chain) was profiled in a study of early T cells in non-severe SARS-CoV-2 infection. About the research overall: The authors sequenced bulk RNA from unsorted whole blood, leaving chains unpaired.

Individual cDNA molecules each received unique molecular identifiers attached to them. TCRdb ran MiXCR on the 5' RACE reads and lists one entry per CDR3 protein. The data hold 25,000 to 35,000 distinct CDR3 sequences, with approximately 6.4% observed a single time. Deletions cut 0 bases from V and 10 bases from J, with 13 bases between. Germline V gives CDR1 LGHDT, CDR2 YNNKEL (reference sequence). The length of the CDR3 is 15 residues. This clonotype was counted ten times or more. The source was whole blood, collected at baseline. This TCR came from an adult who was a healthcare worker with PCR-confirmed SARS-CoV-2 infection or an uninfected control (not recorded which). This chain uses TRBV3-1 with TRBJ1-6; D is uncertain. The CDR3 is CASSQDWGGFSPLHF. The CDR3 nucleotides read TGTGCCAGCAGCCAAGATTGGGGAGGGTTCTCACCCCTCCACTTT. Combining the CDR3 with reference TRBV3-1 and TRBJ1-6 gives the whole variable domain DTAVSQTPKYLVTQMGNDKSIKCEQNLGHDTMYWYKQDSKKFLKIMFSYNNKELIINETVPNRFSPKSPDKAHLNLHINSLELGDSAVYFCASSQDWGGFSPLHFGNGTRLTVT.